The clone carrying this T cell receptor beta chain was picked up one time. Under the authors' procedure: Estimated nucleated cell counts came from reference gene primer amplification. Profiled with immunoSEQ multiplex PCR; TCRdb holds only in-frame clones, not every one. The DNA gave D and trimming, while V, J and clone size come from that table. Counted here are 150,000 or so clones, around 83% occurring once; the ten biggest clones make up about 12%. The sample belongs to a study of blood T cell repertoires in COVID-19. The wider study: COVID-19 samples from acute and convalescent phases originated in the United States, Italy and Spain. Sources were T cells, B-cell-depleted T cells, or PBMCs; the material itself was cDNA or gDNA.

Germline values: CDR1 SGHVS, CDR2 FQNEAQ. This CDR3 is built from 15 residues. After removal of 1 base from V and 1 base from J, the junction contained 0 bases not matched to a gene. The chain employs TRBV7-8 and TRBJ2-1, with 8 bases that match TRBD2. This TCR derives from a woman aged 60 to 75 with COVID-19, enrolled during active disease. Specimen: peripheral blood. The CDR3 spells CASSLVAGSYNEQFF. CDR3 bases: TGTGCCAGCAGCTTAGTAGCGGGATCCTACAATGAGCAGTTCTTC.